Listed below are T cell receptor beta chains from one sample, sequenced in a study of OX40 agonist ivuxolimab in advanced cancers. Sequencing used immunoSEQ multiplex PCR; TCRdb keeps in-frame clones, though not all of them. The table has more than 15,000 clones, over 75% seen once. The starting material was CD4+ or CD8+ T cells sorted from blood, obtained in a trial of the OX40 agonist ivuxolimab. The source of these receptors is an adult with an advanced solid tumor such as melanoma, head and neck, liver or kidney cancer. Both conserved end residues are part of each CDR3. A D gene is named only where the DNA matches it firmly. Part of the rows lack a size; the others show once, few, many or a class for expanded clones.

TRBJ2-7,TRBV4-3,-,-,CASSIYLLALEQYF,TGCGCCAGCAGCATCTATTTACTCGCTCTCGAGCAGTACTTC
TRBJ2-2,TRBV7-9,-,medium-sized,CASSLRTGVEGLGELFF,TGTGCCAGCAGCCTCCGGACGGGAGTAGAAGGGCTCGGGGAGCTGTTTTTT
TRBJ2-3,TRBV6-1,TRBD1,-,CASSEAWTGVSTDTQYF,TGTGCCAGCAGTGAAGCTTGGACAGGGGTTAGCACAGATACGCAGTATTTT
TRBJ1-6,TRBV5-1,-,-,CASSLGERGTLHF,TGCGCCAGCAGCTTGGGGGAGCGGGGTACCCTCCACTTT
TRBJ2-7,TRBV19,-,-,CASSPGSGGYEQYF,TGTGCCAGTAGCCCCGGGAGCGGCGGGTACGAGCAGTACTTC
TRBJ1-6,TRBV6-1,-,-,CASSYNSPLHF,TGTGCCAGCTCCTATAATTCACCCCTCCACTTT
TRBJ2-5,TRBV11-2,-,-,CASSRLTSRERETQYF,TGTGCCAGCAGCCGGCTAACATCACGGGAGCGAGAGACCCAGTACTTC
TRBJ2-5,TRBV7-5,-,-,CVRSPRPTRALETQYF,TGTGTCAGAAGCCCTAGACCGACTAGGGCCCTGGAGACCCAGTACTTC
TRBJ1-2,TRBV29-1,-,few,CSETDGYTF,TGCAGCGAAACAGATGGCTACACCTTC
TRBJ1-4,TRBV28,-,-,CASTRQNNEKLFF,TGTGCCAGCACTCGACAGAATAATGAAAAACTGTTTTTT
TRBJ2-3,TRBV12-5,TRBD2,-,CASGLLAGGQDTQYF,TGTGCTAGTGGTCTATTAGCGGGGGGCCAAGATACGCAGTATTTT
TRBJ2-7,TRBV4-3,-,-,CASSQDRGDSYEQYF,TGCGCCAGCAGCCAAGATCGGGGCGACTCCTACGAGCAGTACTTC
TRBJ2-2,TRBV7-2,-,-,CASSLRAPYSANTGELFF,TGTGCCAGCAGCTTAAGAGCTCCTTACTCCGCGAACACCGGGGAGCTGTTTTTT
TRBJ2-4,TRBV27,-,-,CASSLPSKNIQYF,TGTGCCAGCAGTTTACCCTCCAAAAACATTCAGTACTTC
TRBJ2-5,TRBV2,-,-,CASSEPAWGEETQYF,TGTGCCAGCAGTGAACCCGCGTGGGGGGAGGAGACCCAGTACTTC
TRBJ2-2,TRBV6-4,TRBD1,medium-sized,CAIPGQGPTGELFF,TGTGCCATCCCGGGACAGGGCCCCACCGGGGAGCTGTTTTTT
TRBJ2-6,TRBV7-9,-,-,CASSLPSGANVLTF,TGTGCCAGCAGCTTACCCTCTGGGGCCAACGTCCTGACTTTC
TRBJ1-6,TRBV10-3,-,-,CAISESVEVNSPLHF,TGTGCCATCAGTGAGTCCGTAGAAGTCAATTCACCCCTCCACTTT
TRBJ2-1,TRBV4-1,TRBD1,-,CASSTRQGAGNEQFF,TGCGCCAGCAGCACCCGACAGGGGGCCGGGAATGAGCAGTTCTTC
TRBJ2-5,TRBV4-1,TRBD2,-,CASSQLAGEETQYF,TGCGCCAGCAGCCAGCTAGCGGGGGAAGAGACCCAGTACTTC
TRBJ2-3,TRBV9,TRBD2,-,CASSGTGGVNTQYF,TGTGCCAGCAGCGGTACGGGAGGTGTAAATACGCAGTATTTT
TRBJ1-1,TRBV6-4,-,-,CASSAEGPKNTEAFF,TGTGCCAGCAGTGCCGAGGGACCGAAGAACACTGAAGCTTTCTTT
TRBJ2-7,TRBV4-3,-,-,CASSQVGSIEAEQYF,TGCGCCAGCAGCCAAGTAGGATCTATAGAGGCCGAGCAGTACTTC
TRBJ2-7,TRBV4-3,TRBD1,-,CASSPDRANSYEQYF,TGCGCCAGCAGCCCTGACAGGGCTAACTCCTACGAGCAGTACTTC
TRBJ2-3,TRBV5-1,TRBD2,-,CASSWVPSGGDTDTQYF,TGCGCCAGCAGCTGGGTTCCTAGCGGGGGGGACACAGATACGCAGTATTTT
TRBJ2-3,TRBV27,TRBD2,once,CASSPGTSGDTQYF,TGTGCCAGCAGTCCAGGGACTAGCGGAGATACGCAGTATTTT
TRBJ2-7,TRBV10-2,-,-,CASSVEGFYEQYF,TGCGCCAGCAGTGTTGAGGGTTTCTACGAGCAGTACTTC
TRBJ2-3,TRBV27,-,once,CASSFLGRPTDTQYF,TGTGCCAGCAGTTTCCTGGGGCGGCCCACAGATACGCAGTATTTT
TRBJ2-7,TRBV5-8,-,-,CASSSAYEQYF,TGTGCCAGCAGCTCAGCCTACGAGCAGTACTTC
TRBJ2-3,TRBV4-3,TRBD1,-,CASSQGTGLSFRDTQYF,TGCGCCAGCAGCCAGGGGACAGGGCTTTCTTTTCGGGATACGCAGTATTTT
TRBJ2-1,TRBV9,-,-,CASSAPPQVEQFF,TGTGCCAGCAGCGCGCCACCGCAGGTTGAGCAGTTCTTC
TRBJ2-5,TRBV2,-,-,CASSGRTGSAGETQYF,TGTGCCAGCAGTGGGAGGACAGGTTCGGCGGGGGAGACCCAGTACTTC
TRBJ2-3,TRBV6-5,-,-,CASSYDLERGTQYF,TGTGCCAGCAGTTATGACCTGGAACGGGGCACGCAGTATTTT
TRBJ2-7,TRBV6-1,TRBD1,-,CASSEAGQGSLYEQYF,TGTGCCAGCAGTGAAGCCGGACAGGGATCTTTGTACGAGCAGTACTTC
TRBJ2-2,TRBV9,-,-,CASSVDPAVPNTGELFF,TGTGCCAGCAGCGTAGACCCAGCGGTACCTAACACCGGGGAGCTGTTTTTT